Listed here are 22 T cell receptor beta chains from one sample, sequenced in a study of cytomegalovirus exposure and HLA in healthy donors. The PCR made use of 60 Vbeta and 13 Jbeta primers. Sequencing was performed with immunoSEQ multiplex PCR; in TCRdb, only in-frame clones are kept and a portion is missing. Of some 80,000 clones listed, around 81% are singletons. Input material: PBMCs. Receptors originate from a man between 18 and 35 years old in good health and CMV-seropositive.

This chain links TRBV5-1 with TRBJ1-1; 9 bases fit TRBD1. The ends lost 0 bases at V and 7 bases at J; junction bases unmatched: 4. Germline V gene lookup returns CDR1 SGHRS and CDR2 YFSETQ. The CDR3 is 14 amino acids. CDR3 amino acids: CASSLVGQGREAFF. The CDR3 DNA reads as TGCGCCAGCAGCTTGGTCGGACAGGGGCGTGAAGCTTTCTTT. The entire variable domain, with the rest obtained from reference TRBV5-1 and TRBJ1-1, is as follows: KAGVTQTPRYLIKTRGQQVTLSCSPISGHRSVSWYQQTPGQGLQFLFEYFSETQRNKGNFPGRFSGRQFSNSRSEMNVSTLELGDSALYLCASSLVGQGREAFFGQGTRLTVV.

The rearrangement links TRBV6-5 to TRBJ2-3; 8 positions agree with TRBD2. Trimming removed 6 bases from V and 5 bases from J; junction bases left unmatched: 10. Germline V gene sequence: CDR1 MNHEY, CDR2 SVGAGI. This CDR3 spans 15 amino acids. The CDR3 region is CASSRPPGRGDTQYF. DNA of the CDR3: TGTGCCAGCAGCCGTCCCCCCGGGAGGGGAGATACGCAGTATTTT.

This clone was seen a handful of times. This chain connects TRBV10-3 to TRBJ1-1; tentatively, D is TRBD1 (5 bases). This CDR3 has 12 residues. Trimming took off 6 bases at V and 7 bases at J, with 12 bases between the two ends. Germline loops: CDR1 ENHRY, CDR2 SYGVKD. In DNA form, the CDR3 reads TGTGCCATCAGGGGGTCGGGGGTTGAAGCTTTCTTT. As protein: CAIRGSGVEAFF.

This clone was found a few times. The rearrangement links TRBV14 to TRBJ1-1; D unclear. Germline V lookup: CDR1 SGHDN, CDR2 FVKESK. V lost 5 bases and J 6 bases, leaving 16 bases between the germline ends. CDR3 length: 14 residues. The CDR3 coding sequence is TGTGCCAGCAGCTCGCAGACACTTTTCTCTGAAGCTTTCTTT. Translation: CASSSQTLFSEAFF.

This clone was detected only a few times. The DNA for the CDR3 is TGTGCCAGCAGCCGTTCGTCTAGCGGGAGGTACAAATGGACCCAGTACTTC. Protein product: CASSRSSSGRYKWTQYF. This rearrangement joins TRBV7-2 to TRBJ2-5, with TRBD2 identical over 11 bases. Trimming at V came to 5 bases and at J to 7 bases, leaving 15 bases not matched to a gene. Germline V gene sequence: CDR1 SGHTA, CDR2 FQGNSA. This CDR3 has 17 residues.

The CDR3 loop is CASSQALGTDFYGYTF. The CDR3 DNA reads TGTGCCAGCAGCCAAGCTCTGGGGACAGACTTCTATGGCTACACCTTC. V and J are TRBV14 and TRBJ1-2, with 7 bases fitting TRBD1. V was clipped by 1 base and J by 4 bases; unmatched bases: 9. This CDR3 region has 16 residues. Germline V gene sequence: CDR1 SGHDN, CDR2 FVKESK.

J is TRBJ2-3 and V is TRBV7-3; 9 positions agree with TRBD2. Germline CDR1 is SGHTA and CDR2 is FQGTGA. The V and J ends lost 2 bases and 4 bases, in that order; junction bases with no gene match: 1. The length of the CDR3 is 14 residues. The CDR3 coding sequence is TGTGCCAGCAGCTTAGGGACTAGCTCAGATACGCAGTATTTT. The encoded protein is CASSLGTSSDTQYF.

Points on this clone: This likely comes from a read error, as the CDR3 has no conserved phenylalanine or tryptophan at its end. In nucleotides, the CDR3 is TGTGCCACCCAGCCGGCCCGGCGGGCTTTCGTT. It specifies CATQPARRAFV. The V gene is TRBV2, the J gene TRBJ1-1, with D unclear. The V gene lost 10 bases and the J gene lost 11 bases, with 17 bases spanning the gap. Per the germline V gene, CDR1 is SNHLY and CDR2 is FYNNEI. The CDR3 spans 11 residues.

The chain joins TRBV7-9 to TRBJ2-3; TRBD1 is a possible D gene (6 bases). There are 13 residues in the CDR3. The V end was cut by 5 bases, the J end by 5 bases, with 11 bases between. The germline V gene encodes CDR1 SEHNR and CDR2 FQNEAQ (reference sequence). The CDR3 DNA follows: TGTGCCAGCAGCCTACAGGGAATAGATACGCAGTATTTT. Amino acid sequence: CASSLQGIDTQYF.

This sequence joins TRBV27 and TRBJ2-5, with TRBD2 matching over 7 bases. The length of the CDR3 is 14 residues. Germline lookup yields CDR1 MNHEY and CDR2 SMNVEV (reference sequence). Losses at the gene ends were 3 bases for V and 5 bases for J; bases not matched to a gene: 6. The CDR3, as DNA: TGTGCCAGCAGTTTCGGGGGGATTGGGGAGACCCAGTACTTC. Protein product: CASSFGGIGETQYF.

The rearrangement joins TRBV2 to TRBJ1-1; D unresolved. V gave up 6 bases and J gave up 4 bases, with 12 bases separating them. The CDR3 is 13 amino acids. Germline CDR1 SNHLY, CDR2 FYNNEI. The CDR3 DNA sequence: TGTGCCAGCAGCATAAGGAGCGGCACTGAAGCTTTCTTT. This encodes CASSIRSGTEAFF.

Only a few counts were recorded for this clone. The sample carries other DNA sequences with the same CDR3. V and J are TRBV5-6 and TRBJ2-7; 7 nucleotides align to TRBD1. The V and J ends lost 4 bases and 6 bases, in that order; junction bases with no gene match: 10. CDR1 and CDR2 from the germline V gene are SGHDT and YYEEEE. The CDR3 is 14 residues long. This CDR3 reads CASSTQTGLVEQYF. The CDR3 DNA reads TGTGCCAGCAGCACCCAGACAGGGCTGGTCGAGCAGTACTTC.

This clone appeared a few times. The chain carries TRBV7-6 and TRBJ2-7, with 8 bases identical to TRBD2. The germline V gene encodes CDR1 SGHVS and CDR2 FNYEAQ. V lost 3 bases, J lost 5 bases, and 9 bases stayed unmatched. This CDR3 spans 15 amino acids. The chain's CDR3 is CASSLTGTRNDEQYF. DNA for the CDR3: TGTGCCAGCAGCTTGACCGGGACTAGGAATGACGAGCAGTACTTC.

A word on this clone: Other DNA sequences of this sample code for an identical CDR3. This chain uses TRBV5-1 with TRBJ1-1; no definite D call. This CDR3 has 13 residues. Per germline, CDR1 SGHRS and CDR2 YFSETQ. V lost 0 bases and J 2 bases, leaving 5 bases between the germline ends. The chain's CDR3 is CASSLAGNTEAFF. The DNA for the CDR3 is TGCGCCAGCAGCTTGGCAGGAAACACTGAAGCTTTCTTT.

V is TRBV7-9 and J is TRBJ2-7, with TRBD1 matching over 7 bases. CDR1 and CDR2 (germline): SEHNR, FQNEAQ (reference sequence). With 5 bases clipped from V and 2 bases from J, the junction kept 9 bases outside the gene matches. This CDR3 contains 15 residues. CDR3 bases: TGTGCCAGCAGCCCGCCGGGACAGCCAGCCTACGAGCAGTACTTC. Protein sequence: CASSPPGQPAYEQYF. Supplemented by reference TRBV7-9 and TRBJ2-7, the full variable domain reads DTGVSQNPRHKITKRGQNVTFRCDPISEHNRLYWYRQTLGQGPEFLTYFQNEAQLEKSRLLSDRFSAERPKGSFSTLEIQRTEQGDSAMYLCASSPPGQPAYEQYFGPGTRLTVT.

J is TRBJ1-5 and V is TRBV7-9; 8 bases align to TRBD1. The V segment lost 2 bases and the J segment 0 bases; nucleotides outside the gene matches: 0. The CDR3 has 15 residues. Germline CDR1 SEHNR, CDR2 FQNEAQ (reference sequence). The CDR3 nucleotides are TGTGCCAGCAGCTTAACAGGGGGTAGCAATCAGCCCCAGCATTTT. Translating gives CASSLTGGSNQPQHF.

The chain links TRBV28 to TRBJ1-1; D uncertain. With 4 bases removed from V and 5 bases from J, the gap between germline ends came to 17 bases. The V gene's germline CDR1 is MDHEN and CDR2 SYDVKM. The CDR3 runs 15 residues. CDR3 coding DNA: TGTGCCAGCAGTTCCCAGTTGGCACCGGGGACTGAAGCTTTCTTT. As protein: CASSSQLAPGTEAFF.

The CDR3 DNA is TGTGCCAGCAGTGTGGGCCTCCAGGGGGGAACCCAGTACTTC. The encoded protein is CASSVGLQGGTQYF. V is TRBV6-1 and J is TRBJ2-5, with D possibly matching TRBD1 (7 bases). Germline-derived CDR1 and CDR2 are MNHNS and SASEGT. This CDR3 is 14 amino acids long. The V gene lost 4 bases and the J gene lost 8 bases, with 17 bases spanning the gap.

The V call is TRBV9, the J call TRBJ2-7, with 8 bases lining up with TRBD1. CDR1 is SGDLS and CDR2 is YYNGEE in the germline V gene. The CDR3 contains 15 residues. J lost 0 bases, V lost 3 bases, and 5 bases had no gene match. CDR3 protein: CASSAGQAISYEQYF. In nucleotides, the CDR3 is TGTGCCAGCAGCGCGGGACAGGCTATCTCCTACGAGCAGTACTTC.

The rearrangement links TRBV27 to TRBJ2-7; D unclear. The germline V gene encodes CDR1 MNHEY and CDR2 SMNVEV (reference sequence). The CDR3 spans 14 residues. V gave up 3 bases and J gave up 6 bases, with 15 bases separating them. The CDR3 region is CASSLSSPLSEQYF. The CDR3 nucleotides are TGTGCCAGCAGTTTGAGTTCTCCCTTGTCCGAGCAGTACTTC.

V gene TRBV6-5 combines with J gene TRBJ2-1; no firm D call. This CDR3 contains 13 residues. Germline-derived CDR1 and CDR2 are MNHEY and SVGAGI. V was cut by 0 bases and J by 9 bases, with 9 bases left in between. CDR3 DNA: TGTGCCAGCAGTTACTCGAGATCGGGTGAGCAGTTCTTC. Translating gives CASSYSRSGEQFF.

The genes are TRBV6-5 and TRBJ1-3; D gene ambiguous. V was shortened by 10 bases and J by 4 bases, with 14 bases between the two germline ends. The CDR3 spans 13 residues. CDR1 is MNHEY and CDR2 is SVGAGI in the germline V gene. The DNA of the CDR3 is TGTGCCACTACGAGATCCCTGGGAAACACCATATATTTT. Translated, it gives CATTRSLGNTIYF.